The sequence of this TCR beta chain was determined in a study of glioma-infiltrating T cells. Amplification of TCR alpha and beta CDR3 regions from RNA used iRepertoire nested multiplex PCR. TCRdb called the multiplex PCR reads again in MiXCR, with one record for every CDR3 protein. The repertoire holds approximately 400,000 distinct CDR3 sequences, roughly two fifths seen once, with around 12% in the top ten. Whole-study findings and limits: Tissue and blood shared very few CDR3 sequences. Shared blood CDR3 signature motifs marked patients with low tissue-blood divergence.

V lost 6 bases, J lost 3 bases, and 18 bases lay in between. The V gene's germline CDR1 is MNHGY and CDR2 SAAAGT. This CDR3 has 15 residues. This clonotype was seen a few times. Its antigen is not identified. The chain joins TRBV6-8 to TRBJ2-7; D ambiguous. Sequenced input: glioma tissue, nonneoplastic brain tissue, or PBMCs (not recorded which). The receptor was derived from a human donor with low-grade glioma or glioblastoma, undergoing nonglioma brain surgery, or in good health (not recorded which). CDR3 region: CASRPNFLDHYEQYF. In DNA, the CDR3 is TGTGCCAGCAGACCAAATTTCCTTGATCACTACGAGCAGTACTTC.